The T cell receptor beta chain under discussion was sequenced for a study of Ad26.COV2.S vaccination and SARS-CoV-2 variants. Study-wide context: In the study, Ad26.COV2.S was injected intramuscularly once, or twice 56 days apart.

The V gene's germline CDR1 is MNHNS and CDR2 SASEGT. CDR3 length: 17 amino acids. The ends were cut back, 1 base at V and 0 bases at J, with 12 bases in the middle. Treatment defined: about 20 received Ad26.COV2.S at low or high dose, single or two shots; a few received placebo; per-sample allocation not given. Vaccine and placebo recipients were sampled on day 63 after the first injection. Built on an Ad26 vector, the vaccine expressed Wuhan-strain SARS-CoV-2 spike. Turning to this clone: Its antigen is not known.

Some clones are missing from TCRdb's copy, which holds only in-frame ones; the method was immunoSEQ multiplex PCR. The data show 510,000 or so clones, with around 88% seen just once and around 13% held by the top ten. General study findings and limits: TCR breadth and depth analyses may have underestimated total T cell responses. Reportedly, after vaccination the spike-specific CD8+ and CD4+ T cell responses displayed substantial breadth.

This material consisted of peripheral blood, taken in a trial of Ad26.COV2.S vaccine versus placebo. The TCR originated in a person aged 18-65 years who received the Ad26.COV2.S COVID-19 vaccine or a placebo. The rearrangement uses TRBV6-1 and TRBJ2-2; possibly TRBD2 for D (6 bases). CDR3: CASSEDPGGPNTGELFF. CDR3 DNA: TGTGCCAGCAGTGAAGACCCCGGGGGACCGAACACCGGGGAGCTGTTTTTT.